Following are 18 T cell receptor beta chains from one sample sequenced in a study of blood T cell repertoires in COVID-19. Repertoires were generated with immunoSEQ multiplex PCR, while TCRdb's copy carries only in-frame clones and drops some. The sample carries roughly 280,000 clones, approximately 81% recorded once. Sequencing was carried out using peripheral blood. The origin of the receptors is a man aged 60 to 69 with acute or convalescent COVID-19.

V is TRBV19 and J is TRBJ1-4; D is possibly TRBD1 (5 bases). Trimming cost V 4 bases and J 3 bases, with 9 bases left between them. CDR3 length: 14 amino acids. Germline CDR1 is LNHDA and CDR2 is SQIVND (reference sequence). In DNA form, the CDR3 reads TGTGCCAGTAGTACTCAGGGTGCTAATGAAAAACTGTTTTTT. This codes for CASSTQGANEKLFF.

In its sample, this clone was seen a few times. The chain uses TRBV5-1 and TRBJ1-2; 8 positions agree with TRBD1. V trimming: 4 bases; J trimming: 4 bases; junction bases outside the gene matches: 9. Germline CDR1 reads SGHRS; CDR2 reads YFSETQ. This CDR3 is 15 amino acids long. The CDR3 loop reads CASSPGQGGVYGYTF. DNA for the CDR3: TGCGCCAGCAGCCCCGGACAGGGTGGAGTCTATGGCTACACCTTC.

The chain joins TRBV10-3 to TRBJ1-2; 7 nucleotides align to TRBD1. CDR1 ENHRY and CDR2 SYGVKD come from the germline V gene. V shed 10 bases and J 0 bases; nucleotides not matched to a gene: 8. The CDR3 is 14 residues long. The CDR3 region has the DNA TGTGCCACCGACAGGGCGGATTCTAACTATGGCTACACCTTC. Protein product: CATDRADSNYGYTF.

CDR3: CSVQGSSGVDTQYF. In DNA, the CDR3 is TGCAGCGTCCAAGGGTCTAGCGGGGTTGATACGCAGTATTTT. V usage is TRBV29-1 and J usage is TRBJ2-3, with 9 bases lining up with TRBD2. From germline, CDR1 is SQVTM and CDR2 ANQGSEA. V lost 6 bases, J lost 6 bases, and 10 bases stayed unmatched. The CDR3 sequence is 14 residues long.

The V and J genes are TRBV3-1 (or the pseudogene TRBV3-2) and TRBJ2-2; TRBD1 matches at 8 bases. Germline V gives CDR1 LGHDT, CDR2 YNNKEL (reference sequence). This CDR3 is 18 amino acids long. V lost 1 base, J lost 3 bases, and 10 bases stayed unmatched. CDR3 DNA sequence: TGTGCCAGCAGCCAAGGCAGGGGGCGAAGTATGGACACCGGGGAGCTGTTTTTT. Encoded protein: CASSQGRGRSMDTGELFF.

Turning to this clone: An end of the junction differs from the germline gene, which may be a read error. The V gene is TRBV5-8, the J gene TRBJ1-5, with a possible D match to TRBD1 (5 bases). The length of the CDR3 is 13 residues. Germline values: CDR1 SGHTS, CDR2 YDEGEE. Here the CDR3 reads CANSLGRDQPQHF. The CDR3 bases are TGTGCCAACAGCTTGGGACGGGATCAGCCCCAGCATTTT.

CDR3 bases: TGCAGCGTTGTAGGGGGGGTCAATCAGCCCCAGCATTTT. Translating gives CSVVGGVNQPQHF. This chain uses TRBV29-1 with TRBJ1-5, with D maybe TRBD1 (6 bases). This CDR3 has 13 residues. The germline gives CDR1 SQVTM, CDR2 ANQGSEA. V lost 4 bases to trimming and J lost 3 bases, with 10 bases between them.

The chain recombines TRBV5-1 with TRBJ2-1; the match to TRBD2 covers 11 bases. The J segment lost 0 bases and the V segment lost 4 bases, leaving 6 bases of the junction unmatched. Per the germline V gene, CDR1 is SGHRS and CDR2 is YFSETQ. The CDR3 consists of 17 residues. The CDR3 sequence is CASSSTSGGHSYNEQFF. For the CDR3, the DNA is TGCGCCAGCAGCAGTACTAGCGGGGGTCACTCCTACAATGAGCAGTTCTTC.

The chain combines TRBV2 with TRBJ1-2; possible D gene TRBD1, 5 bases. CDR1 and CDR2 from the germline V gene are SNHLY and FYNNEI. The CDR3 loop spans 14 amino acids. V lost 3 bases to trimming and J lost 3 bases, with 11 bases between them. CDR3 in amino acids: CASSERGWYYGYTF. The CDR3 DNA sequence: TGTGCCAGCAGTGAGCGGGGGTGGTACTATGGCTACACCTTC.

V usage is TRBV7-3 and J usage is TRBJ2-1; 7 positions agree with TRBD1. CDR3 size: 16 residues. V dropped 5 bases and J dropped 1; count of bases not matched to a gene: 8. Germline V gene sequence: CDR1 SGHTA, CDR2 FQGTGA. CDR3 coding DNA: TGTGCCAGCAGCGAAAGACTCAGGGGGTCCTACAATGAGCAGTTCTTC. Translating it yields CASSERLRGSYNEQFF.

This clone was seen a few times. The chain carries TRBV28 and TRBJ1-3; 9 bases agree with TRBD1. The V gene end was trimmed by 5 bases and the J gene end by 4 bases; junction bases not matched to a gene: 6. This CDR3 has 15 amino acids. CDR1 is MDHEN and CDR2 is SYDVKM in the germline V gene. The CDR3 DNA sequence: TGTGCCAGCAGTCTACAGGGGGCAGGGGGAAACACCATATATTTT. It encodes CASSLQGAGGNTIYF. The full variable domain, completed using reference TRBV28 and TRBJ1-3, is DVKVTQSSRYLVKRTGEKVFLECVQDMDHENMFWYRQDPGLGLRLIYFSYDVKMKEKGDIPEGYSVSREKKERFSLILESASTNQTSMYLCASSLQGAGGNTIYFGEGSWLTVV.

This sequence joins TRBV18 and TRBJ2-7; 11 bases map to TRBD1. The CDR3 totals 17 residues. V dropped 2 bases and J dropped 0; count of bases not matched to a gene: 6. CDR1 and CDR2 from the germline V gene are KGHSH and LQKENI. CDR3 residues: CASSPGQGAASSYEQYF. CDR3 coding DNA: TGTGCCAGCTCACCAGGACAGGGGGCCGCAAGCTCCTACGAGCAGTACTTC.

This chain connects TRBV5-1 to TRBJ2-3; tentatively, D is TRBD2 (6 bases). Germline V gene data show CDR1 as SGHRS and CDR2 as YFSETQ. Trimming cost V 7 bases and J 1 base, with 10 bases left between them. This CDR3 comprises 13 residues. This CDR3 is CASGASGTDTQYF. In DNA form, the CDR3 reads TGCGCCAGCGGAGCTAGCGGCACAGATACGCAGTATTTT.

This clone showed up just once. The chain uses TRBV2 and TRBJ2-3; D might be TRBD1 (6 bases). V shed 3 bases and J shed 6 bases, with 10 bases lying between them. The CDR3 runs to 13 residues. Germline V gene lookup returns CDR1 SNHLY and CDR2 FYNNEI. CDR3 in DNA: TGTGCCAGCAGTGAGGCAGGGGTTGATACGCAGTATTTT. Translation: CASSEAGVDTQYF.

The CDR3 nucleotides read TGCGCCAGCAGCCGCTGGACTAGCTCGTCGGGCGGGGAGCTGTTTTTT. Amino acid sequence: CASSRWTSSSGGELFF. This sequence joins TRBV5-1 and TRBJ2-2; 8 bases map to TRBD2. CDR3 length: 16 amino acids. CDR1 is SGHRS, CDR2 YFSETQ, per germline. Trimming took 4 bases from V and 7 from J; bases not matched to a gene: 12.

The chain has TRBV2 and TRBJ1-2; unclear D gene. The CDR3 covers 15 residues. V was shortened by 6 bases and J by 9 bases, with 23 bases between the two germline ends. Germline V gives CDR1 SNHLY, CDR2 FYNNEI. CDR3 protein: CASSATEAFALSYTF. CDR3 bases: TGTGCCAGCAGCGCCACTGAGGCATTCGCGTTGAGCTACACCTTC.

The V and J genes are TRBV28 and TRBJ1-1; no clear D. CDR1 and CDR2 (germline): MDHEN, SYDVKM. V lost 6 bases and J lost 3, with 8 bases in between. The CDR3 sequence is 12 residues long. The CDR3 bases are TGTGCCAGCAGGGAGACGGACACTGAAGCTTTCTTT. Translated: CASRETDTEAFF.

The chain recombines TRBV28 with TRBJ2-3; 13 positions agree with TRBD2. Trimming cost V 8 bases and J 4 bases; bases outside gene matches: 30. The CDR3 covers 23 residues. Germline V gene sequence: CDR1 MDHEN, CDR2 SYDVKM. As DNA, the CDR3 is TGTGCCAGCGCTGAGTTGTGGACAGGGGGACGGTTTAGACTAGCGGGAGGCTCAGATACGCAGTATTTT. Amino acids: CASAELWTGGRFRLAGGSDTQYF.